This TCR beta chain was obtained from a study of a mutant IDH1 vaccine in newly diagnosed glioma. In the study overall: In weeks 1, 3, 5, 7, 11, 15, 19 and 23, patients were vaccinated. Patients began vaccination 4-6 weeks after radiotherapy alone, or with temozolomide cycles. Treatment recipients were about 62% male and about 40% female, and their mean age was about 40 years.

Time point noted: week 11, during vaccination. Every single dose of the vaccine, 300 ug of mutant IDH1 20-mer peptide, came with topical imiquimod. The protocol was immunoSEQ multiplex PCR, while the TCRdb copy is restricted to in-frame clones and leaves out a portion. Of roughly 60,000 clones in the sample, 84% were seen once. Findings and limits, study-wide: There seemed to be no relation between pseudoprogression and changes in top peripheral T cell clonotypes.

This clone has more than one count but fewer than ten. The antigen remains unidentified. Per germline, CDR1 MGHRA and CDR2 YSYEKL. The CDR3 consists of 16 residues. J lost 4 bases, V lost 0 bases, and 6 bases had no gene match. This clonotype was sampled from a man aged 25 to 40 with glioma. The V call is TRBV4-1, the J call TRBJ1-2, with 9 bases lining up with TRBD1. Sequences were derived from PBMCs, sampled from a glioma patient whose treatment included an IDH1 peptide vaccine. The CDR3: CASSQESTGGFYGYTF. The CDR3 nucleotides read TGCGCCAGCAGCCAAGAATCGACAGGGGGATTCTATGGCTACACCTTC.